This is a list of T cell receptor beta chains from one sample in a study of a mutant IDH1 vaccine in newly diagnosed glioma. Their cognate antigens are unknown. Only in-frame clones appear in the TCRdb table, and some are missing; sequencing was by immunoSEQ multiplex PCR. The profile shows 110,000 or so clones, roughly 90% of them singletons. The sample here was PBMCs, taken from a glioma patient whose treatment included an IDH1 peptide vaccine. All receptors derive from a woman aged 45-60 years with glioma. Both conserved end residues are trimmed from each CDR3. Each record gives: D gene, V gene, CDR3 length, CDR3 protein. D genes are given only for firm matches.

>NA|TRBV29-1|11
SVEGGLGETQY
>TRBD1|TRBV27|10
ASSQLQGKAF
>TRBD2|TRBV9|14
ASSPPREGRTDTQY
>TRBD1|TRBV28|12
ASSLRGGRSGYT
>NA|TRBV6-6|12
ASSPGAQGGEQY
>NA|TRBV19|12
ASSIQAGPYEQY
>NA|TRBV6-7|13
ASTPQRGTNEKLF
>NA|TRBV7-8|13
ASTPDYSSTDTQY
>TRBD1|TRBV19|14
ASRLGQGHRNYGYT
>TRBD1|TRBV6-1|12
ASSRDSTYNEQF
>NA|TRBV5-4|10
ASSYLGNEQY
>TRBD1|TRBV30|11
AWSVRAGDSRY
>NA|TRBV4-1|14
ASSQAAERRAYEQY
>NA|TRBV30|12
AWSGGSGANVLT
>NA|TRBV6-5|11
ASNGPRIYEQY
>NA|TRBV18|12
ASSPTYRDTEAF
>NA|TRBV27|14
ASSSLISGYQYEQY
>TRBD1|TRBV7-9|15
ASSYTDRLSTNEKLF
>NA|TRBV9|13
ASSVAPGVGYEQY
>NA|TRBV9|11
ASSVGPGYEQY
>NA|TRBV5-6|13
ASTPWSPSTGELF
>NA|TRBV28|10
ASRTDFYGYT
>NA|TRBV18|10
ASSQYTGELF
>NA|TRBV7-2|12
ASSLDPSSYEQY
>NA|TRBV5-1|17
ASSVPMNGNPAQAHEQF
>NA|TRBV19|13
ASSIGAGAVTGYT
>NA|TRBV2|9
ASSARGTQY
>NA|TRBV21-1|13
ASIAACPGWDIQY
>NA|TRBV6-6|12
ASIPTDSNQPQH
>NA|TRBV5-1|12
ASRYGGITDTQY
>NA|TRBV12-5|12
ASGLEGVVETQY
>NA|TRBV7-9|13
ASSPATGRDNEQY
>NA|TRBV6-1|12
ASRESNSGNTIY